The subject of this entry is one T cell receptor (beta chain). Germline V lookup: CDR1 SGHAT, CDR2 FQNNGV. Trimming took 5 bases from V and 0 from J, leaving 17 bases between them. CDR3 length: 16 amino acids. These data come from a study of CD8 T cells in Susac syndrome. An amount of RNA that ranged from roughly 0.45 to 1 ug was reverse transcribed with random hexamers. TCRdb used MiXCR to reprocess the immunoSEQ multiplex PCR reads, holding one entry per CDR3 protein. The data hold around 95,000 distinct CDR3 sequences, with 95% observed a single time. V is TRBV11-2 and J is TRBJ2-7; possible D gene TRBD1, 6 bases. The receptor's source is a human donor with Susac syndrome. Sequences were obtained from CD8+ T cells from PBMCs. CDR3: CASSGRQGTISYEQYF. The DNA for the CDR3 is TGTGCCAGCAGCGGACGGCAGGGGACAATCTCCTACGAGCAGTACTTC.